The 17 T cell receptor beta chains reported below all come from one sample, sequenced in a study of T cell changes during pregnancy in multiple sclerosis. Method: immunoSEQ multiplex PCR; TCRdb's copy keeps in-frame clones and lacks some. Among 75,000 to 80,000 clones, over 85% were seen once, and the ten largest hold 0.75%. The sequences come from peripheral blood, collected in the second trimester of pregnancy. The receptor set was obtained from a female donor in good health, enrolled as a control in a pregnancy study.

The DNA for the CDR3 is TGTGCCAGCAGCCTCGATGCAGTCAGGGGGGCCAACGTCCTGACTTTC. Translation gives CASSLDAVRGANVLTF. The chain uses TRBV5-4 and TRBJ2-6; D gene uncertain. Trimming shortened V by 4 bases and J by 4 bases, and 15 bases separated the two germline ends. From germline, CDR1 is SGHNT and CDR2 YYREEE (reference sequence). This CDR3 region has 16 residues.

CDR3 DNA: TGTGCCAGCAGTATTGAGGTCGGCGAGCAGTACTTC. It is translated as CASSIEVGEQYF. The rearrangement uses TRBV7-2 and TRBJ2-7; D not certain. The CDR3 length is 12 residues. Germline loops: CDR1 SGHTA, CDR2 FQGNSA. The V and J ends lost 6 bases and 6 bases respectively, with 12 bases between them.

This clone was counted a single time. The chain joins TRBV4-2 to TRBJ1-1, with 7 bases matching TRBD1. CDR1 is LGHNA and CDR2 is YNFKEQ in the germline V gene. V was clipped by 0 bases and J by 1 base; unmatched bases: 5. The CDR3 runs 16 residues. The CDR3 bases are TGTGCCAGCAGCCAAGAGACAGGGAATCCGAACACTGAAGCTTTCTTT. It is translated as CASSQETGNPNTEAFF.

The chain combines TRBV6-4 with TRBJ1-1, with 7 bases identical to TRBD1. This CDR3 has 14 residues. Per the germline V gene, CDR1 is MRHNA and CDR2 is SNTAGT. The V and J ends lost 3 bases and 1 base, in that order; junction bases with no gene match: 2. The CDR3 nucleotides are TGTGCCAGCAGTGAGGGGACAGCGAACACTGAAGCTTTCTTT. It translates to CASSEGTANTEAFF.

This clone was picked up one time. The CDR3 reads CASSLDVVNTEAFF. As DNA, the CDR3 is TGTGCCAGCAGCTTAGACGTAGTGAACACTGAAGCTTTCTTT. The chain combines TRBV7-9 with TRBJ1-1; D not certain. Germline CDR1 and CDR2: SEHNR and FQNEAQ (reference sequence). Trimming left V 1 base short and J 0 bases short, with 6 bases between. This CDR3 region has 14 residues.

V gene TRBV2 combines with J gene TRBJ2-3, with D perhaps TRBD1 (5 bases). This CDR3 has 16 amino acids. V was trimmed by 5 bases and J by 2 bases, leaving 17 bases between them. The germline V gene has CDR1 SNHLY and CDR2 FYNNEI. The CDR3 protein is CASSPRSRVNTDTQYF. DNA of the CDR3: TGTGCCAGCAGTCCCCGGAGCAGGGTTAACACAGATACGCAGTATTTT.

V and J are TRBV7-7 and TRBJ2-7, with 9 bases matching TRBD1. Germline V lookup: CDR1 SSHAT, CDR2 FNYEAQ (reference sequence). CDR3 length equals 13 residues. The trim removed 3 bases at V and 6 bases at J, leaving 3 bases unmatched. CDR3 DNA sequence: TGTGCCAGCAGCTTGGGGACAGGGAGCGAGCAGTACTTC. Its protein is CASSLGTGSEQYF. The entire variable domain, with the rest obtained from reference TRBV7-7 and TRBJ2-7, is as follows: GAGVSQSPRYKVTKRGQDVTLRCDPISSHATLYWYQQALGQGPEFLTYFNYEAQPDKSGLPSDRFSAERPEGSISTLTIQRTEQRDSAMYRCASSLGTGSEQYFGPGTRLTVT.

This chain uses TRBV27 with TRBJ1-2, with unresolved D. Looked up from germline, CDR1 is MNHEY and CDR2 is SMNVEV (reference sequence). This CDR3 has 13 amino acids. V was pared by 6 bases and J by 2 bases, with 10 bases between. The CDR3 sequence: CASSLFYNYGYTF. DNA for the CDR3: TGTGCCAGCAGCCTGTTCTACAACTATGGCTACACCTTC.

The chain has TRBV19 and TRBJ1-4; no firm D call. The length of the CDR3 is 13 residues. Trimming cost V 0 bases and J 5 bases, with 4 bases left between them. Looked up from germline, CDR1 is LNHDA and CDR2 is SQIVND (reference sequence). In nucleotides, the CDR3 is TGTGCCAGTAGTATAGACCTCAATGAAAAACTGTTTTTT. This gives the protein CASSIDLNEKLFF.

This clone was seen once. The CDR3 sequence: CASSPRQGWGVNTEAFF. CDR3 bases: TGTGCCAGCAGCCCAAGACAGGGGTGGGGGGTAAACACTGAAGCTTTCTTT. J is TRBJ1-1 and V is TRBV7-2; TRBD1 matches at 8 bases. V dropped 5 bases and J dropped 2; count of bases not matched to a gene: 13. Germline assignment: CDR1 SGHTA and CDR2 FQGNSA. The CDR3 totals 17 residues.

CDR3 coding DNA: TGTGCCAGCAGCTTCACAGCGGGGGGGGTTTACTACAATGAGCAGTTCTTC. Amino acids: CASSFTAGGVYYNEQFF. The chain joins TRBV7-2 to TRBJ2-1, with 10 bases aligning to TRBD2. Losses at the gene ends were 3 bases for V and 3 bases for J; bases not matched to a gene: 8. This CDR3 comprises 17 residues. CDR1 and CDR2 from the germline V gene are SGHTA and FQGNSA. Variable domain in full (rest from reference TRBV7-2 and TRBJ2-1): GAGVSQSPSNKVTEKGKDVELRCDPISGHTALYWYRQSLGQGLEFLIYFQGNSAPDKSGLPSDRFSAERTGGSVSTLTIQRTQQEDSAVYLCASSFTAGGVYYNEQFFGPGTRLTVL.

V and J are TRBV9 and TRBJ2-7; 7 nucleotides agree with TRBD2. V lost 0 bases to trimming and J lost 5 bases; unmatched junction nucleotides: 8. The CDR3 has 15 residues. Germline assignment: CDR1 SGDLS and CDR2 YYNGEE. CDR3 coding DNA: TGTGCCAGCAGCGTAGGGACACGGGAGGACGACGAGCAGTACTTC. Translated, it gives CASSVGTREDDEQYF.

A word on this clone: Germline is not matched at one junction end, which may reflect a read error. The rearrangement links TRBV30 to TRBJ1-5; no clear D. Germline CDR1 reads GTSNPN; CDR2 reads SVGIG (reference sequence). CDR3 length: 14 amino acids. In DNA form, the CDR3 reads TGTGCCTGGAGTGTATCGAGTAGCGATCAGCCCCAGCATTTT. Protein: CAWSVSSSDQPQHF. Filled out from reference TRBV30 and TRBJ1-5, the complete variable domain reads SQTIHQWPATLVQPVGSPLSLECTVEGTSNPNLYWYRQAAGRGLQLLFYSVGIGQISSEVPQNLSASRPQDRQFILSSKKLLLSDSGFYLCAWSVSSSDQPQHFGDGTRLSIL.

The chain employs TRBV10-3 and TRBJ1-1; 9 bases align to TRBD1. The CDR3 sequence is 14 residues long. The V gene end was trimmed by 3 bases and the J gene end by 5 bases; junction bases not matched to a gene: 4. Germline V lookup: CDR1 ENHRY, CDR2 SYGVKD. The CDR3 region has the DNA TGTGCCATCAGTGACGACAGGGGGGTGACTGAAGCTTTCTTT. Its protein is CAISDDRGVTEAFF.

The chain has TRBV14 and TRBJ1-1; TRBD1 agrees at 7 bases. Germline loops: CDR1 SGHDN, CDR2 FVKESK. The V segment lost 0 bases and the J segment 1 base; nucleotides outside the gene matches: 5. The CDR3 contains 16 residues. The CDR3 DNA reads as TGTGCCAGCAGCCAAGACCGAGGGGGCTCGAACACTGAAGCTTTCTTT. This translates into CASSQDRGGSNTEAFF.

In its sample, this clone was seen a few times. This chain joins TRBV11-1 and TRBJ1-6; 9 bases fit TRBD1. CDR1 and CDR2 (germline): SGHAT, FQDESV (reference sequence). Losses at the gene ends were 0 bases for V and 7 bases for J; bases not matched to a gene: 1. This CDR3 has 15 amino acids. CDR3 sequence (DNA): TGTGCCAGCAGCTTAGCCGGGACAGGGAATTCACCCCTCCACTTT. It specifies CASSLAGTGNSPLHF.

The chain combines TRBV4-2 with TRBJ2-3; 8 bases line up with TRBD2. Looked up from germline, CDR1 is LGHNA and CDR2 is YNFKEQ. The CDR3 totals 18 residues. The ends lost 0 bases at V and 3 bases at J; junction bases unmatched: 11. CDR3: CASSQDRGMVAGTDTQYF. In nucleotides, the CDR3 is TGTGCCAGCAGCCAAGATCGTGGAATGGTAGCGGGGACAGATACGCAGTATTTT.